The entry below describes one TCR beta chain. Its specificity is unknown. This sample was taken from a study of cytomegalovirus exposure and HLA in healthy donors. Study overall: The study placed approximately 80% of its roughly 400 genotyped donors in the Caucasian-associated ancestry cluster. Study-level results: An analysis that was carried out later associated approximately 17,000 TCR beta sequences with HLA alleles at 0.05 false discovery rate. The likely explanation for a cluster of highly shared sequence variants was sequencing artifact. A later look showed TCR association rates differing by HLA locus, highest for DRB1 and lowest for HLA-C.

V dropped 4 bases and J dropped 1 base, with 11 bases sitting between them. Germline V CDR1 and CDR2: SGDLS, YYNGEE. This CDR3 contains 14 residues. PCR employed 60 Vbeta and 13 Jbeta primers. Libraries were prepared by immunoSEQ multiplex PCR; TCRdb keeps only in-frame clonotypes and omits some of them. The data contain roughly 190,000 clones, about nine tenths of them seen just once; the ten biggest clones take up around 0.99%. The genes are TRBV9 and TRBJ1-1; D gene unclear. The sequenced sample consisted of PBMCs. The TCR originated in a boy aged 2-9 years in good health and CMV-seronegative. DNA for the CDR3: TGTGCCAGCAGCCCCCGATTCGGGAACACTGAAGCTTTCTTT. Protein sequence: CASSPRFGNTEAFF.